The 18 T cell receptor beta chains in this list originate from one sample, sequenced in a study of cytomegalovirus exposure and HLA in healthy donors. Primers included in the PCR were 60 Vbeta and 13 Jbeta primers. Clones were sequenced by immunoSEQ multiplex PCR, and TCRdb holds only the in-frame ones, with some missing. The table gives under 200,000 clones; the top ten clones make up 6.5% of it. Sequencing was done on a sample of PBMCs. Receptors originate from a man between 25 and 39 years old in good health and CMV-seronegative.

CDR3 in DNA: TGTGCCATCAGTGAGGAGGGATTGGGTAATTCACCCCTCCACTTT. Protein sequence: CAISEEGLGNSPLHF. The rearrangement joins TRBV10-3 to TRBJ1-6; D not certain. V was clipped by 2 bases and J by 6 bases, with 11 bases between them. This CDR3 region has 15 residues. Germline CDR1 reads ENHRY; CDR2 reads SYGVKD.

The chain joins TRBV18 to TRBJ1-5, with 10 positions matching TRBD1. Germline V gene lookup returns CDR1 KGHSH and CDR2 LQKENI. This CDR3 has 15 amino acids. With 3 bases clipped from V and 6 bases from J, the junction kept 5 bases outside the gene matches. Here the CDR3 DNA reads TGTGCCAGCTCACCTCCGGGACAGGGGAGTCAGCCCCAGCATTTT. Residues: CASSPPGQGSQPQHF. The full variable domain, with the rest looked up from reference TRBV18 and TRBJ1-5, is NAGVMQNPRHLVRRRGQEARLRCSPMKGHSHVYWYRQLPEEGLKFMVYLQKENIIDESGMPKERFSAEFPKEGPSILRIQQVVRGDSAAYFCASSPPGQGSQPQHFGDGTRLSIL.

DNA of the CDR3: TGTGCCTGGAGTGTACTACGGCAAGCTTTCTTT. Translation gives CAWSVLRQAFF. The genes are TRBV30 and TRBJ1-1; D not resolved. Germline assignment: CDR1 GTSNPN and CDR2 SVGIG (reference sequence). V was cut by 0 bases and J by 9 bases, with 8 bases left in between. This CDR3 has 11 residues. The variable domain in full, with the rest retrieved from reference TRBV30 and TRBJ1-1, is SQTIHQWPATLVQPVGSPLSLECTVEGTSNPNLYWYRQAAGRGLQLLFYSVGIGQISSEVPQNLSASRPQDRQFILSSKKLLLSDSGFYLCAWSVLRQAFFGQGTRLTVV.

The chain carries TRBV10-3 and TRBJ2-7; 10 nucleotides line up with TRBD2. Germline-derived CDR1 and CDR2 are ENHRY and SYGVKD. This CDR3 region has 19 residues. After removal of 10 bases from V and 0 bases from J, the junction contained 21 bases not matched to a gene. The CDR3 protein is CATGNGGSLSGGRSYEQYF. CDR3 coding DNA: TGTGCCACCGGCAATGGGGGCTCTCTTAGCGGGGGGCGCTCCTACGAGCAGTACTTC.

In DNA form, the CDR3 reads TGCGCCAGCAGCCAAGTACTACGGGACAGGGAGGGCTACAATGAGCAGTTCTTC. Translated: CASSQVLRDREGYNEQFF. V and J are TRBV4-1 and TRBJ2-1; 9 bases are a match to TRBD1. After removal of 1 base from V and 3 bases from J, the junction contained 10 bases not matched to a gene. The germline gives CDR1 MGHRA, CDR2 YSYEKL. This CDR3 has 18 residues.

The chain uses TRBV19 and TRBJ2-3; the D gene is possibly TRBD2 (6 bases). The germline V gene encodes CDR1 LNHDA and CDR2 SQIVND (reference sequence). There are 16 residues in the CDR3. With 6 bases removed from V and 0 bases from J, the gap between germline ends came to 16 bases. Here the CDR3 reads CASSRDSDPSTDTQYF. CDR3 DNA: TGTGCCAGTAGCCGGGACTCCGATCCTAGCACAGATACGCAGTATTTT.

This chain uses TRBV5-4 with TRBJ1-1, with D tentatively TRBD1 (6 bases). V was shortened by 3 bases and J by 4 bases, with 16 bases between the two germline ends. This CDR3 is built from 15 residues. CDR1 SGHNT and CDR2 YYREEE come from the germline V gene (reference sequence). The CDR3: CASSSATGKVTEAFF. The CDR3 bases are TGTGCCAGCAGCTCAGCAACAGGGAAGGTCACTGAAGCTTTCTTT. The full variable domain, its missing parts supplied by reference TRBV5-4 and TRBJ1-1, is ETGVTQSPTHLIKTRGQQVTLRCSSQSGHNTVSWYQQALGQGPQFIFQYYREEENGRGNFPPRFSGLQFPNYSSELNVNALELDDSALYLCASSSATGKVTEAFFGQGTRLTVV.

The chain links TRBV6-4 to TRBJ1-2; 10 bases agree with TRBD1. Germline CDR1 and CDR2: MRHNA and SNTAGT. This CDR3 spans 15 amino acids. Losses at the gene ends were 6 bases for V and 7 bases for J; bases not matched to a gene: 11. The chain's CDR3 is CASSGQGEGLTGYTF. The CDR3 coding sequence is TGTGCCAGCAGCGGACAGGGGGAAGGGCTGACTGGCTACACCTTC.

The chain joins TRBV7-2 to TRBJ1-3, with 11 bases identical to TRBD1. V trimming: 1 base; J trimming: 4 bases; junction bases outside the gene matches: 3. CDR1 is SGHTA, CDR2 FQGNSA, per germline. The CDR3 has 16 residues. CDR3 nucleotides: TGTGCCAGCAGCTTAGAGGGACAGGGGGTGGGAAACACCATATATTTT. Its translation: CASSLEGQGVGNTIYF.

The chain employs TRBV28 and TRBJ1-2; D possibly corresponds to TRBD1 (5 bases). Germline V gene sequence: CDR1 MDHEN, CDR2 SYDVKM. There are 12 residues in the CDR3. V gave up 8 bases and J gave up 8 bases, with 15 bases separating them. The CDR3 loop is CASANSGEGYTF. CDR3 DNA sequence: TGTGCCAGCGCAAATTCGGGGGAAGGCTACACCTTC.

The rearrangement links TRBV10-1 to TRBJ2-1; no definite D call. The germline V and J ends were trimmed by 11 bases and 0 bases, with 5 bases remaining between them. This CDR3 has 11 residues. Per the germline V gene, CDR1 is WNHNN and CDR2 is SYGVQD (reference sequence). CDR3 nucleotide sequence: TGCGCCTCCCGCTCCTACAATGAGCAGTTCTTC. Translated, it gives CASRSYNEQFF.

The chain couples TRBV5-1 to TRBJ1-1, with TRBD1 matching over 12 bases. Germline V gene data show CDR1 as SGHRS and CDR2 as YFSETQ. Trimming removed 4 bases from V and 5 bases from J; junction bases left unmatched: 6. The CDR3 sequence is 15 residues long. The CDR3: CASSLGQGARTEAFF. The CDR3, as DNA: TGCGCCAGCAGCCTGGGACAGGGGGCGAGAACTGAAGCTTTCTTT. Full variable domain (outside the CDR3, taken from reference TRBV5-1 and TRBJ1-1): KAGVTQTPRYLIKTRGQQVTLSCSPISGHRSVSWYQQTPGQGLQFLFEYFSETQRNKGNFPGRFSGRQFSNSRSEMNVSTLELGDSALYLCASSLGQGARTEAFFGQGTRLTVV.

The chain is built from TRBV7-2 and TRBJ1-2; TRBD1 matches at 7 bases. The CDR3 has 13 residues. Per germline, CDR1 SGHTA and CDR2 FQGNSA. With V trimmed by 1 base and J by 7 bases, 3 bases remained unmatched. The CDR3 DNA follows: TGTGCCAGCAGCTTAGGGACAGGAGGTGGCTACACCTTC. It codes for CASSLGTGGGYTF.

This chain joins TRBV6-5 and TRBJ2-1; 13 nucleotides line up with TRBD2. CDR1 and CDR2 from the germline V gene are MNHEY and SVGAGI. V lost 2 bases, J lost 9 bases, and 7 bases stayed unmatched. The CDR3 length is 16 residues. The CDR3 nucleotides read TGTGCCAGCAGTTACGTCACTAGCGGGGGGGCGGCTGAGCAGTTCTTC. As protein: CASSYVTSGGAAEQFF.

The rearrangement uses TRBV19 and TRBJ2-1; TRBD2 matches 7 bases. V lost 10 bases and J lost 0; bases outside the gene matches: 6. Germline V gives CDR1 LNHDA, CDR2 SQIVND (reference sequence). This CDR3 is 14 amino acids long. In nucleotides, the CDR3 is TGTGCCATATACGGGGGGAGCTCCTACAATGAGCAGTTCTTC. Translated, it gives CAIYGGSSYNEQFF.

V is TRBV29-1 and J is TRBJ2-1, with 10 bases identical to TRBD1. CDR3 length: 13 residues. The junction had 3 bases not matched to a gene; V was cut back by 7 bases and J by 3 bases. Germline V gene lookup returns CDR1 SQVTM and CDR2 ANQGSEA. In DNA, the CDR3 is TGCAGCGGCGGACAGGGGGTCTACAATGAGCAGTTCTTC. Amino acid sequence: CSGGQGVYNEQFF.

This sequence joins TRBV10-3 and TRBJ1-2; unclear D gene. V was clipped by 2 bases and J by 7 bases, with 11 bases between them. The CDR3 totals 13 residues. In germline, CDR1 is ENHRY, CDR2 SYGVKD. The CDR3 region is CAISEAEGRGYTF. The CDR3 nucleotides read TGTGCCATCAGTGAGGCCGAGGGTCGTGGCTACACCTTC.

The gene calls are TRBV11-1 and TRBJ2-6; 7 nucleotides match TRBD1. This CDR3 comprises 17 residues. Germline assignment: CDR1 SGHAT and CDR2 FQDESV (reference sequence). With V trimmed by 10 bases and J by 0 bases, 12 bases remained unmatched. The CDR3 spells CATEQGSLTSGANVLTF. CDR3 sequence (DNA): TGTGCCACCGAACAGGGGTCGTTAACCTCTGGGGCCAACGTCCTGACTTTC.